Presented here are 32 T cell receptor beta chains from one specimen sequenced in a study of cytomegalovirus exposure and HLA in healthy donors. The PCR made use of 60 Vbeta and 13 Jbeta primers. The table came from immunoSEQ multiplex PCR; TCRdb's copy has only in-frame clones and leaves some out. The sample totals around 140,000 clones. Sequenced sample: PBMCs. Receptors originate from a male donor in good health and CMV-seronegative.

The chain has TRBV19 and TRBJ1-5, with 9 bases identical to TRBD1. The length of the CDR3 is 18 residues. Germline V CDR1 and CDR2: LNHDA, SQIVND (reference sequence). Trimming removed 6 bases from V and 6 bases from J; junction bases left unmatched: 18. The CDR3 spells CASSRGTGHRGEGQPQHF. The CDR3 DNA follows: TGTGCCAGTAGCAGAGGGACAGGGCATCGTGGGGAGGGTCAGCCCCAGCATTTT.

CDR3 sequence (DNA): TGTGCCAGTAGAACGAGACAGGTCATGAACACTGAAGCTTTCTTT. This encodes CASRTRQVMNTEAFF. The chain joins TRBV19 to TRBJ1-1; tentative D call: TRBD1 (6 bases). The CDR3 loop spans 15 amino acids. In germline, CDR1 is LNHDA, CDR2 SQIVND (reference sequence). Deletions cut 6 bases from V and 0 bases from J, with 14 bases between. The full variable domain, completed using reference TRBV19 and TRBJ1-1, is DGGITQSPKYLFRKEGQNVTLSCEQNLNHDAMYWYRQDPGQGLRLIYYSQIVNDFQKGDIAEGYSVSREKKESFPLTVTSAQKNPTAFYLCASRTRQVMNTEAFFGQGTRLTVV.

The V call is TRBV6-5, the J call TRBJ1-2; unclear D gene. Germline V gene sequence: CDR1 MNHEY, CDR2 SVGAGI. V was pared by 5 bases and J by 6 bases, with 7 bases between. There are 11 residues in the CDR3. The CDR3 spells CASSTSNGYTF. CDR3 nucleotides: TGTGCCAGCAGTACTTCCAATGGCTACACCTTC.

The chain carries TRBV5-6 and TRBJ1-2; D is undetermined. V was clipped by 0 bases and J by 4 bases, with 7 bases between them. The CDR3 consists of 13 residues. Germline-derived CDR1 and CDR2 are SGHDT and YYEEEE. CDR3 nucleotides: TGTGCCAGCAGCTTGGGACGGGGCTATGGCTACACCTTC. It specifies CASSLGRGYGYTF.

J is TRBJ1-1 and V is TRBV7-9, with 11 nucleotides matching TRBD1. The CDR3 length is 16 residues. The germline V gene has CDR1 SEHNR and CDR2 FQNEAQ (reference sequence). V trimming: 1 base; J trimming: 4 bases; junction bases outside the gene matches: 5. This chain's CDR3 is CASSLGAGTGGTEAFF. The CDR3 bases are TGTGCCAGCAGCTTAGGGGCCGGGACAGGGGGCACTGAAGCTTTCTTT. Variable domain in full (rest from reference TRBV7-9 and TRBJ1-1): DTGVSQNPRHKITKRGQNVTFRCDPISEHNRLYWYRQTLGQGPEFLTYFQNEAQLEKSRLLSDRFSAERPKGSFSTLEIQRTEQGDSAMYLCASSLGAGTGGTEAFFGQGTRLTVV.

The chain employs TRBV27 and TRBJ1-1; D gene unclear. V lost 8 bases and J 10 bases, leaving 11 bases between the germline ends. Germline V gives CDR1 MNHEY, CDR2 SMNVEV (reference sequence). This CDR3 contains 10 residues. DNA for the CDR3: TGTGCCAGCGGAACTTGGAGAGCTTTCTTT. It codes for CASGTWRAFF.

J is TRBJ2-7 and V is TRBV6-5; tentative D call: TRBD1 (5 bases). Trimming took 5 bases from V and 9 from J, leaving 11 bases between them. The CDR3 covers 11 residues. The germline gives CDR1 MNHEY, CDR2 SVGAGI. The CDR3 DNA reads as TGTGCCAGCAGTCCCGGACAAGGGCAGTACTTC. This encodes CASSPGQGQYF.

The J gene is TRBJ1-1, the V gene TRBV7-9; D is unclear. Trimming pared 2 bases from V and 6 bases from J, leaving 4 bases between. There are 11 residues in the CDR3. CDR1 SEHNR and CDR2 FQNEAQ come from the germline V gene (reference sequence). Written as DNA, the CDR3 is TGTGCCAGCAGCTTAACACCTGAAGCTTTCTTT. This sequence encodes CASSLTPEAFF.

The gene calls are TRBV6-5 and TRBJ1-1, with 7 bases identical to TRBD1. This CDR3 is 13 amino acids long. Germline CDR1 is MNHEY and CDR2 is SVGAGI. J was trimmed by 7 bases and V by 6 bases; bases with no gene match: 8. CDR3 bases: TGTGCCAGCAGCAAACCGACAGGGAATGAAGCTTTCTTT. Amino acid sequence: CASSKPTGNEAFF.

The V and J genes are TRBV14 and TRBJ2-5; D perhaps matches TRBD2 (5 bases). The CDR3 contains 15 residues. The germline gives CDR1 SGHDN, CDR2 FVKESK. V lost 1 base and J 1 base, leaving 10 bases between the germline ends. The CDR3 bases are TGTGCCAGCAGCCAAGGGCGGGCGACCCAAGAGACCCAGTACTTC. Amino acid sequence: CASSQGRATQETQYF.

J is TRBJ2-2 and V is TRBV5-6, with TRBD1 matching over 7 bases. V was clipped by 0 bases and J by 5 bases; unmatched bases: 10. Germline CDR1 and CDR2: SGHDT and YYEEEE. The length of the CDR3 is 17 residues. CDR3 loop: CASSLGRIGGWTGELFF. CDR3 sequence (DNA): TGTGCCAGCAGCTTGGGTAGGATAGGGGGCTGGACCGGGGAGCTGTTTTTT.

The chain couples TRBV4-1 to TRBJ1-2, with D perhaps TRBD1 (5 bases). Deletions cut 1 base from V and 1 base from J, with 7 bases between. This CDR3 is built from 14 residues. CDR1 is MGHRA, CDR2 YSYEKL, per germline. In DNA, the CDR3 is TGCGCCAGCAGCCAAGGGGGACTTAACTATGGCTACACCTTC. Its translation is CASSQGGLNYGYTF.

This sequence joins TRBV11-2 and TRBJ2-7, with TRBD1 matching over 8 bases. The CDR3 runs 15 residues. Germline V gene data show CDR1 as SGHAT and CDR2 as FQNNGV. Trimming took 5 bases from V and 2 from J; bases not matched to a gene: 8. CDR3 region: CASSPRTGNTYEQYF. CDR3 coding DNA: TGTGCCAGCAGCCCTCGGACAGGGAACACCTACGAGCAGTACTTC. Drawing the rest from reference TRBV11-2 and TRBJ2-7, the complete variable domain is EAGVAQSPRYKIIEKRQSVAFWCNPISGHATLYWYQQILGQGPKLLIQFQNNGVVDDSQLPKDRFSAERLKGVDSTLKIQPAKLEDSAVYLCASSPRTGNTYEQYFGPGTRLTVT.

This chain connects TRBV7-9 to TRBJ1-4, with 7 bases identical to TRBD1. Germline assignment: CDR1 SEHNR and CDR2 FQNEAQ (reference sequence). This CDR3 has 14 residues. Germline trimming cut 3 bases from V and 6 bases from J; bases unmatched to any gene: 4. The CDR3 DNA is TGTGCCAGCAGCTTTCCCCAGGGGGATGAAAAACTGTTTTTT. It yields the protein CASSFPQGDEKLFF.

The rearrangement uses TRBV28 and TRBJ1-6; D unclear. CDR1 is MDHEN, CDR2 SYDVKM, per germline. Trimming pared 5 bases from V and 9 bases from J, leaving 17 bases between. The CDR3 covers 15 residues. Here the CDR3 reads CASSPSVGLSSPLHF. CDR3 nucleotide sequence: TGTGCCAGCAGTCCCAGTGTGGGCTTGAGTTCACCCCTCCACTTT.

J is TRBJ1-2 and V is TRBV5-1, with 11 bases that match TRBD1. Trimming cost V 5 bases and J 5 bases; bases outside gene matches: 2. The CDR3 has 13 residues. CDR1 is SGHRS and CDR2 is YFSETQ in the germline V gene. CDR3 bases: TGCGCCAGCAGAGGGGACAGGGGGTATGGCTACACCTTC. The encoded protein is CASRGDRGYGYTF.

This rearrangement joins TRBV11-2 to TRBJ2-1; 7 bases agree with TRBD2. The CDR3 spans 15 residues. Germline assignment: CDR1 SGHAT and CDR2 FQNNGV. V lost 3 bases, J lost 3 bases, and 5 bases stayed unmatched. CDR3 region: CASSLGLADYNEQFF. CDR3 in DNA: TGTGCCAGCAGCTTGGGCCTAGCGGACTACAATGAGCAGTTCTTC. Filled out from reference TRBV11-2 and TRBJ2-1, the complete variable domain reads EAGVAQSPRYKIIEKRQSVAFWCNPISGHATLYWYQQILGQGPKLLIQFQNNGVVDDSQLPKDRFSAERLKGVDSTLKIQPAKLEDSAVYLCASSLGLADYNEQFFGPGTRLTVL.

This chain connects TRBV27 to TRBJ1-2; TRBD1 aligns across 7 bases. Looked up from germline, CDR1 is MNHEY and CDR2 is SMNVEV (reference sequence). The CDR3 is made up of 15 amino acids. The J segment lost 0 bases and the V segment lost 5 bases, leaving 6 bases of the junction unmatched. The CDR3 loop is CASSLTGDANYGYTF. CDR3 sequence (DNA): TGTGCCAGCAGTCTTACAGGGGACGCTAACTATGGCTACACCTTC.

The chain employs TRBV18 and TRBJ1-3, with 7 bases matching TRBD1. The V gene's germline CDR1 is KGHSH and CDR2 LQKENI. V was clipped by 2 bases and J by 2 bases; unmatched bases: 3. The CDR3 length is 15 residues. The CDR3, as DNA: TGTGCCAGCTCACCAGCCGACAGGGCTGGAAACACCATATATTTT. Its protein product is CASSPADRAGNTIYF.

This chain joins TRBV29-1 and TRBJ1-1, with a possible D match to TRBD1 (5 bases). CDR1 is SQVTM and CDR2 is ANQGSEA in the germline V gene. The V end lost 7 bases, the J end lost 0 bases, and 12 bases lay between the germline ends. The CDR3 loop spans 13 amino acids. CDR3 nucleotides: TGCAGCGGCCGCAGGGATCTGAACACTGAAGCTTTCTTT. Residues: CSGRRDLNTEAFF.

This sequence joins TRBV6-6 and TRBJ1-1, with D perhaps TRBD1 (5 bases). CDR3 length: 14 residues. The germline V and J ends were trimmed by 6 bases and 5 bases, with 16 bases remaining between them. Germline values: CDR1 MNHNY, CDR2 SVGAGI (reference sequence). The CDR3 here is CASSPGLRGTEAFF. The CDR3 nucleotides are TGTGCCAGCAGCCCCGGGCTCCGGGGGACTGAAGCTTTCTTT.

The CDR3 reads CASSSTGGPNGNTEAFF. The DNA of the CDR3 is TGTGCCAGCAGCTCGACAGGGGGCCCAAATGGGAACACTGAAGCTTTCTTT. The chain is built from TRBV9 and TRBJ1-1; 10 positions match TRBD1. Germline V lookup: CDR1 SGDLS, CDR2 YYNGEE. This CDR3 region has 17 residues. Germline trimming cut 4 bases from V and 1 base from J; bases unmatched to any gene: 10.

The J gene is TRBJ2-1, the V gene TRBV27; 8 bases fit TRBD2. The V segment lost 3 bases and the J segment 5 bases; nucleotides outside the gene matches: 30. The CDR3 consists of 23 residues. Germline V gene data show CDR1 as MNHEY and CDR2 as SMNVEV (reference sequence). The CDR3 sequence: CASSFKAVGQDTLAGGGHNEQFF. The CDR3 DNA reads as TGTGCCAGCAGTTTTAAGGCCGTGGGACAAGACACGCTAGCGGGTGGGGGGCACAATGAGCAGTTCTTC.

The genes are TRBV19 and TRBJ2-5; 7 bases fit TRBD2. This CDR3 comprises 18 residues. The germline gives CDR1 LNHDA, CDR2 SQIVND (reference sequence). V lost 3 bases and J lost 4; bases outside the gene matches: 17. The chain's CDR3 is CASSIAWRERGLGETQYF. The CDR3 DNA sequence: TGTGCCAGTAGTATTGCCTGGCGGGAGAGGGGACTTGGAGAGACCCAGTACTTC.

The chain recombines TRBV6-5 with TRBJ2-5; unclear D gene. The germline gives CDR1 MNHEY, CDR2 SVGAGI. This CDR3 has 11 residues. Deletions cut 6 bases from V and 3 bases from J, with 5 bases between. This CDR3 is CASRREETQYF. In DNA form, the CDR3 reads TGTGCCAGCAGAAGAGAAGAGACCCAGTACTTC.

The gene calls are TRBV7-2 and TRBJ2-5, with D uncertain. This CDR3 comprises 13 residues. Trimming left V 5 bases short and J 1 base short, with 8 bases between. Germline V gene data show CDR1 as SGHTA and CDR2 as FQGNSA. The CDR3 DNA follows: TGTGCCAGCAGCCGGAGCACCCAAGAGACCCAGTACTTC. Translated: CASSRSTQETQYF.

The CDR3 bases are TGTGCCAGTCGCTCGACAGGGGGAACAGATACGCAGTATTTT. Translation gives CASRSTGGTDTQYF. V is TRBV18 and J is TRBJ2-3; the match to TRBD1 covers 9 bases. The CDR3 has 14 amino acids. In germline, CDR1 is KGHSH, CDR2 LQKENI. V shed 9 bases and J 3 bases; nucleotides not matched to a gene: 7. The whole variable domain, remainder taken from reference TRBV18 and TRBJ2-3, is NAGVMQNPRHLVRRRGQEARLRCSPMKGHSHVYWYRQLPEEGLKFMVYLQKENIIDESGMPKERFSAEFPKEGPSILRIQQVVRGDSAAYFCASRSTGGTDTQYFGPGTRLTVL.

The CDR3 spells CASSQGRGVAGELFF. In DNA, the CDR3 is TGCGCCAGCAGCCAAGGGCGGGGCGTCGCCGGGGAGCTGTTTTTT. The chain combines TRBV4-3 with TRBJ2-2; possibly TRBD2 for D (6 bases). The length of the CDR3 is 15 residues. V was shortened by 1 base and J by 6 bases, with 12 bases between the two germline ends. The germline CDR1 and CDR2 sequences are LGHNA and YSLEER.

The V gene is TRBV5-6, the J gene TRBJ1-5, with 7 bases identical to TRBD1. The V segment lost 3 bases and the J segment 6 bases; nucleotides outside the gene matches: 15. CDR3 length: 17 residues. The germline V gene encodes CDR1 SGHDT and CDR2 YYEEEE. As DNA, the CDR3 is TGTGCCAGCAGCTCGCTCGGCAGGGGGAGGATAAGTCAGCCCCAGCATTTT. Its protein is CASSSLGRGRISQPQHF. Looking up the rest from reference TRBV5-6 and TRBJ1-5 gives the full variable domain: DAGVTQSPTHLIKTRGQQVTLRCSPKSGHDTVSWYQQALGQGPQFIFQYYEEEERQRGNFPDRFSGHQFPNYSSELNVNALLLGDSALYLCASSSLGRGRISQPQHFGDGTRLSIL.

The chain recombines TRBV19 with TRBJ1-4, with D possibly TRBD1 on 6 matching bases. Germline V gene lookup returns CDR1 LNHDA and CDR2 SQIVND (reference sequence). V was cut by 7 bases and J by 8 bases, with 14 bases left in between. The CDR3 covers 13 residues. The CDR3 DNA reads TGTGCCAGTACCGCGAGGGGGGGCGAAAAACTGTTTTTT. Translating gives CASTARGGEKLFF.

V gene TRBV28 combines with J gene TRBJ1-5; 7 nucleotides match TRBD1. The CDR3 is 15 amino acids. J was trimmed by 0 bases and V by 7 bases; bases with no gene match: 6. The germline gives CDR1 MDHEN, CDR2 SYDVKM. The CDR3 sequence is CASIGTVNSNQPQHF. The DNA of the CDR3 is TGTGCCAGCATAGGGACAGTCAATAGCAATCAGCCCCAGCATTTT.

The chain carries TRBV2 and TRBJ2-1, with a weak D call TRBD1 (7 bases). V shed 8 bases and J shed 5 bases, with 16 bases lying between them. The germline gives CDR1 SNHLY, CDR2 FYNNEI. The CDR3 spans 14 residues. As DNA, the CDR3 is TGTGCCAGCCCCAGGGGGGCGGGGAACAATGAGCAGTTCTTC. Its translation: CASPRGAGNNEQFF.